This T cell receptor beta chain derives from a study of T cell responses to AZD1222 COVID-19 vaccine. Study at large: Recipients boosted at about 4 weeks or about 12 weeks are pooled.

Only in-frame clones appear in the TCRdb table, and some are missing; sequencing was by immunoSEQ multiplex PCR. The sample records about 120,000 clones, roughly nine tenths being singletons. Germline CDR1 and CDR2: MGHRA and YSYEKL. Trimming shortened V by 0 bases and J by 1 base, and 9 bases separated the two germline ends. This CDR3 has 15 amino acids. A single count supports this clone. What it binds is not known. Study findings and constraints: The study sampled repertoires only after the peak T cell response. At study baseline, merely about 6 AZD1222 recipients were seropositive. Regions 160-218 and 743-854 held dominance among vaccine-associated CD4 TCRs, which spanned spike.

This clonotype originated in an adult in good health. The sample consisted of peripheral blood, taken on day 0 of AZD1222 vaccination. The chain has TRBV4-1 and TRBJ1-1; D ambiguous. CDR3 loop: CASSQDGSRNTEAFF. CDR3 DNA: TGCGCCAGCAGCCAAGATGGTTCGAGGAACACTGAAGCTTTCTTT.